These 3 T cell receptor beta chains were all obtained from the same sample, sequenced in a study of blood T cell repertoires in COVID-19 (dated by TCRdb to about 2020). The library came from the immunoSEQ multiplex PCR assay. What TCRdb holds here is the immuneACCESS table cut down to in-frame rearrangements. Part of the clones is not present; checked against another copy, under half of the missing clones reflect an unresolved V gene, and the others are unexplained. The sample yields around 140,000 clones; approximately 88% were counted once. Jointly, the top ten make up more than 25% of the sample. Source material: peripheral blood. The receptors here all came from a human donor in a cohort sampled during active COVID-19.

CDR3 in amino acids: CASSLVTGTDMNTEAFF. DNA for the CDR3: TGCGCCAGCAGCTTGGTTACCGGGACAGATATGAACACTGAAGCTTTCTTT. The rearrangement links TRBV5-1 to TRBJ1-1; TRBD1 agrees at 7 bases. Germline assignment: CDR1 SGHRS and CDR2 YFSETQ. V dropped 0 bases and J dropped 0; count of bases not matched to a gene: 8. This CDR3 spans 17 amino acids. Complete variable domain (other parts from reference TRBV5-1 and TRBJ1-1): KAGVTQTPRYLIKTRGQQVTLSCSPISGHRSVSWYQQTPGQGLQFLFEYFSETQRNKGNFPGRFSGRQFSNSRSEMNVSTLELGDSALYLCASSLVTGTDMNTEAFFGQGTRLTVV.

This chain uses TRBV6-5 with TRBJ1-1; tentative D call: TRBD1 (6 bases). From germline, CDR1 is MNHEY and CDR2 SVGAGI. V lost 4 bases to trimming and J lost 1 base, with 10 bases between them. CDR3 length: 14 amino acids. The CDR3 nucleotides are TGTGCCAGCAGTTTTGGACAGCCGAACACTGAAGCTTTCTTT. This sequence encodes CASSFGQPNTEAFF.

The chain couples TRBV25-1 to TRBJ1-4; maybe TRBD1 (5 bases). CDR1 and CDR2 from the germline V gene are MGHDK and SYGVNS. The CDR3 covers 13 residues. V dropped 6 bases and J dropped 8 bases, with 13 bases sitting between them. The CDR3 sequence: CASRYRSGEKLFF. As DNA, the CDR3 is TGTGCCAGCAGGTACAGGTCGGGCGAAAAACTGTTTTTT.